The rows below give T cell receptor beta chains drawn from one sample of a study of T cells after yellow fever vaccination. In TCRdb, the 5' RACE reads were re-called with MiXCR into one record per CDR3 protein. This sample has 200,000 to 300,000 distinct CDR3 sequences, with more than 6.5% found just once. Sequenced here: CD4+ T cells sorted from PBMCs, sampled on the day of the yellow fever booster vaccination. These receptor sequences come from a young man who received the YFV17D yellow fever vaccine. CDR3s include the opening cysteine and the closing phenylalanine or tryptophan. Each record gives: clone size, J gene, D gene, V gene, CDR3 protein, CDR3 DNA. The D gene is left open where the match is weak. The listing skips clone size in some rows; elsewhere it reads once, few, many or a size class.

abundance: few
j_gene: TRBJ2-2
d_gene: -
v_gene: TRBV15
CDR3aa: CATSGGANTGELFF
CDR3nt: TGTGCCACCAGCGGGGGGGCTAACACCGGGGAGCTGTTTTTT

abundance: -
j_gene: TRBJ2-7
d_gene: -
v_gene: TRBV7-2
CDR3aa: CASSRDHSYEQYF
CDR3nt: TGTGCCAGCAGCCGGGACCACTCCTACGAGCAGTACTTC

abundance: many
j_gene: TRBJ2-5
d_gene: -
v_gene: TRBV6-4
CDR3aa: CASSLHWGETQYF
CDR3nt: TGTGCCAGCAGCCTCCATTGGGGAGAGACCCAGTACTTC

abundance: many
j_gene: TRBJ2-1
d_gene: TRBD1
v_gene: TRBV5-1
CDR3aa: CASSLTGGASNEQFF
CDR3nt: TGCGCCAGCAGTCTAACAGGGGGCGCATCCAATGAGCAGTTCTTC

abundance: -
j_gene: TRBJ2-1
d_gene: TRBD1
v_gene: TRBV20-1
CDR3aa: CSARDSSRTSYNEQFF
CDR3nt: TGCAGTGCCAGGGACAGTAGCAGGACATCCTACAATGAGCAGTTCTTC

abundance: few
j_gene: TRBJ2-1
d_gene: -
v_gene: TRBV6-2/TRBV6-3
CDR3aa: CASSYSRGGSPSSYNEQFF
CDR3nt: TGTGCCAGCAGTTACTCGAGGGGGGGGAGCCCCAGCTCCTACAATGAGCAGTTCTTC

abundance: many
j_gene: TRBJ2-2
d_gene: -
v_gene: TRBV5-6
CDR3aa: CASSPLFGGSGTGELFF
CDR3nt: TGTGCCAGCAGCCCCCTCTTCGGAGGGAGTGGAACCGGGGAGCTGTTTTTT

abundance: many
j_gene: TRBJ1-6
d_gene: -
v_gene: TRBV10-3
CDR3aa: CAISVEGDSPLHF
CDR3nt: TGTGCCATCAGTGTGGAAGGCGATTCACCCCTCCACTTT

abundance: -
j_gene: TRBJ2-7
d_gene: TRBD1
v_gene: TRBV12-3/TRBV12-4
CDR3aa: CASNEIGTAYEQYF
CDR3nt: TGTGCCAGCAATGAGATCGGGACAGCCTACGAGCAGTACTTC

abundance: many
j_gene: TRBJ2-1
d_gene: -
v_gene: TRBV7-2
CDR3aa: CASSLASSDNEQFF
CDR3nt: TGTGCCAGCAGCTTGGCTAGCAGTGACAATGAGCAGTTCTTC

abundance: many
j_gene: TRBJ1-2
d_gene: -
v_gene: TRBV3-1
CDR3aa: CASSGRNYGYTF
CDR3nt: TGTGCCAGCTCGGGTCGTAACTATGGCTACACCTTC

abundance: -
j_gene: TRBJ2-1
d_gene: TRBD1
v_gene: TRBV3-1
CDR3aa: CASKKGGDYNEQFF
CDR3nt: TGTGCCAGCAAAAAAGGGGGCGATTACAATGAGCAGTTCTTC

abundance: many
j_gene: TRBJ1-2
d_gene: TRBD1
v_gene: TRBV30
CDR3aa: CAWSHGQGSYGYTF
CDR3nt: TGTGCCTGGAGTCATGGACAGGGGTCCTATGGCTACACCTTC

abundance: -
j_gene: TRBJ2-2
d_gene: TRBD2
v_gene: TRBV29-1
CDR3aa: CSVTRGSGRIGELFF
CDR3nt: TGCAGCGTCACCCGTGGTAGCGGGAGAATCGGGGAGCTGTTTTTT

abundance: few
j_gene: TRBJ2-3
d_gene: TRBD1
v_gene: TRBV6-2/TRBV6-3
CDR3aa: CASRGRQGIGTDTQYF
CDR3nt: TGTGCCAGCAGAGGCCGACAGGGGATTGGGACAGATACGCAGTATTTT

abundance: many
j_gene: TRBJ2-7
d_gene: TRBD2
v_gene: TRBV5-1
CDR3aa: CASSLGGLAAHYEQYF
CDR3nt: TGCGCCAGCAGCTTGGGGGGACTAGCGGCCCACTACGAGCAGTACTTC

abundance: -
j_gene: TRBJ1-6
d_gene: -
v_gene: TRBV4-3
CDR3aa: CASSQTLTGNNSPLHF
CDR3nt: TGCGCCAGCAGCCAGACCCTGACAGGCAATAATTCACCCCTCCACTTT

abundance: few
j_gene: TRBJ2-7
d_gene: -
v_gene: TRBV5-1
CDR3aa: CASSSRGPYEQYF
CDR3nt: TGCGCCAGCAGCTCCAGAGGACCCTACGAGCAGTACTTC

abundance: -
j_gene: TRBJ2-1
d_gene: -
v_gene: TRBV5-1
CDR3aa: CASSLQKEQFF
CDR3nt: TGCGCCAGCAGCTTGCAGAAAGAGCAGTTCTTC

abundance: -
j_gene: TRBJ2-5
d_gene: TRBD1
v_gene: TRBV5-4
CDR3aa: CASSSTGLQETQYF
CDR3nt: TGTGCCAGCAGCTCGACAGGGCTTCAAGAGACCCAGTACTTC

abundance: many
j_gene: TRBJ2-2
d_gene: TRBD2
v_gene: TRBV6-5
CDR3aa: CASSRTSGSRYTGELFF
CDR3nt: TGTGCCAGCAGTCGGACTAGCGGGAGTCGGTACACCGGGGAGCTGTTTTTT

abundance: many
j_gene: TRBJ2-3
d_gene: TRBD2
v_gene: TRBV4-2
CDR3aa: CASSQERLAVSTDTQYF
CDR3nt: TGTGCCAGCAGCCAAGAGCGTCTAGCGGTCAGCACAGATACGCAGTATTTT

abundance: -
j_gene: TRBJ2-7
d_gene: TRBD2
v_gene: TRBV12-3/TRBV12-4
CDR3aa: CASSPSTSGRVNEQYF
CDR3nt: TGTGCCAGCAGTCCGTCGACTAGCGGGAGGGTCAACGAGCAGTACTTC

abundance: few
j_gene: TRBJ2-5
d_gene: -
v_gene: TRBV20-1
CDR3aa: CSARSPSKETQYF
CDR3nt: TGCAGTGCTAGGTCGCCTAGCAAAGAGACCCAGTACTTC

abundance: few
j_gene: TRBJ2-1
d_gene: TRBD2
v_gene: TRBV11-2
CDR3aa: CASSPRRPSGSRIYNEQFF
CDR3nt: TGTGCCAGCAGCCCGAGGCGGCCTAGCGGGAGTCGAATCTACAATGAGCAGTTCTTC

abundance: many
j_gene: TRBJ2-1
d_gene: TRBD2
v_gene: TRBV5-1
CDR3aa: CASCYLTSSDNEQFF
CDR3nt: TGCGCCAGCTGCTACTTGACTAGCAGCGACAATGAGCAGTTCTTC

abundance: few
j_gene: TRBJ2-1
d_gene: -
v_gene: TRBV7-3
CDR3aa: CASGHTSNEQFF
CDR3nt: TGTGCCAGCGGGCATACTTCCAATGAGCAGTTCTTC

abundance: many
j_gene: TRBJ2-7
d_gene: -
v_gene: TRBV20-1
CDR3aa: CSASPTITEQYF
CDR3nt: TGCAGTGCTAGCCCAACAATTACCGAGCAGTACTTC

abundance: -
j_gene: TRBJ2-7
d_gene: -
v_gene: TRBV12-3/TRBV12-4
CDR3aa: CANVSYITAQGPASYEQYF
CDR3nt: TGTGCCAACGTCTCATATATCACAGCACAGGGACCCGCATCCTACGAGCAGTACTTC

abundance: few
j_gene: TRBJ1-4
d_gene: -
v_gene: TRBV5-1
CDR3aa: CASSGGGATNEKLFF
CDR3nt: TGCGCCAGCAGCGGCGGGGGAGCAACTAATGAAAAACTGTTTTTT

abundance: many
j_gene: TRBJ2-1
d_gene: -
v_gene: TRBV5-8
CDR3aa: CASSPSGNEQFF
CDR3nt: TGTGCCAGCAGCCCCTCGGGGAATGAGCAGTTCTTC

abundance: few
j_gene: TRBJ2-3
d_gene: -
v_gene: TRBV12-3/TRBV12-4
CDR3aa: CASSLGGRGARTDTQYF
CDR3nt: TGTGCCAGCAGTTTAGGGGGCAGGGGGGCCCGCACAGATACGCAGTATTTT

abundance: -
j_gene: TRBJ2-7
d_gene: -
v_gene: TRBV7-9
CDR3aa: CASSEQGGSCYEQYF
CDR3nt: TGTGCCAGCAGCGAACAGGGAGGATCCTGCTACGAGCAGTACTTC

abundance: many
j_gene: TRBJ2-1
d_gene: -
v_gene: TRBV5-1
CDR3aa: CASSLDSGGLSEQFF
CDR3nt: TGCGCCAGCAGCTTGGATAGCGGAGGGCTCAGTGAGCAGTTCTTC

abundance: -
j_gene: TRBJ2-5
d_gene: -
v_gene: TRBV7-2
CDR3aa: CASSSRRVETQYF
CDR3nt: TGTGCCAGCAGCTCCCGCCGCGTGGAGACCCAGTACTTC

abundance: -
j_gene: TRBJ2-5
d_gene: -
v_gene: TRBV9
CDR3aa: CASSGYTDRRQTQYF
CDR3nt: TGTGCCAGCAGCGGCTATACAGACCGGAGGCAGACCCAGTACTTC

abundance: few
j_gene: TRBJ2-7
d_gene: TRBD2
v_gene: TRBV6-1
CDR3aa: CASRQRLAGGLTYEQYF
CDR3nt: TGTGCCAGCAGACAGAGACTAGCGGGAGGTCTCACCTACGAGCAGTACTTC

abundance: few
j_gene: TRBJ2-1
d_gene: -
v_gene: TRBV12-3/TRBV12-4
CDR3aa: CARSPYPSTVSYNEQFF
CDR3nt: TGTGCCCGCAGCCCTTACCCTAGCACGGTTTCCTACAATGAGCAGTTCTTC

abundance: many
j_gene: TRBJ2-3
d_gene: -
v_gene: TRBV7-2
CDR3aa: CASSLGRDTQYF
CDR3nt: TGTGCCAGCAGCTTGGGTAGAGATACGCAGTATTTT

abundance: many
j_gene: TRBJ2-4
d_gene: TRBD1
v_gene: TRBV7-2
CDR3aa: CASSYRGQNIQYF
CDR3nt: TGTGCCAGCAGCTACAGGGGGCAAAACATTCAGTACTTC

abundance: many
j_gene: TRBJ2-1
d_gene: TRBD2
v_gene: TRBV12-3/TRBV12-4
CDR3aa: CASRRTSSYNEQFF
CDR3nt: TGTGCCAGCAGGAGGACTAGCTCCTACAATGAGCAGTTCTTC

abundance: -
j_gene: TRBJ2-1
d_gene: -
v_gene: TRBV12-3/TRBV12-4
CDR3aa: CATTLGNEQFF
CDR3nt: TGTGCCACCACCCTAGGGAATGAGCAGTTCTTC

abundance: many
j_gene: TRBJ1-2
d_gene: -
v_gene: TRBV12-3/TRBV12-4
CDR3aa: CASSPAEGRSTF
CDR3nt: TGTGCCAGCAGTCCGGCGGAGGGGCGAAGCACCTTC

abundance: few
j_gene: TRBJ1-2
d_gene: -
v_gene: TRBV5-5
CDR3aa: CASSSHDPGLWEAYTF
CDR3nt: TGTGCCAGCAGCTCGCACGACCCGGGACTATGGGAAGCCTACACCTTC

abundance: many
j_gene: TRBJ2-6
d_gene: TRBD1
v_gene: TRBV5-1
CDR3aa: CASSFQQGSKSSGANVLTF
CDR3nt: TGCGCCAGCAGCTTTCAACAGGGGTCGAAAAGCTCTGGGGCCAACGTCCTGACTTTC